This is a list of T cell receptor beta chains from one sample in a study of T cell responses to AZD1222 COVID-19 vaccine. This table comes from immunoSEQ multiplex PCR, and its TCRdb copy is limited to in-frame clones, with some not included. The data contain some 200,000 clones, more than 85% of them singletons. The sample in question was peripheral blood, obtained on day 0 of AZD1222 vaccination. These receptors all come from an adult in good health. Both conserved end residues are part of each CDR3. Each record gives: D gene, clone size, J gene, V gene, CDR3 DNA, CDR3 protein. D genes are given only for firm matches. The size of a clone is reported for some rows only, either as once, few or many, or as a class for expanded clones.

>NA|NA|TRBJ2-6|TRBV3-1/TRBV3-2
TGTGCCAGCAGCCAAGTTCGGGGACCCGTCTCTGGGGCCAACGTCCTGACTTTC
CASSQVRGPVSGANVLTF
>NA|once|TRBJ2-3|TRBV6-5
TGTGCCAGCAGTTCCACGACAGCAGGTGGCACAGATACGCAGTATTTT
CASSSTTAGGTDTQYF
>NA|NA|TRBJ2-2|TRBV18
TGTGCCAGCTCCGGATCCCTCGGGGAGCTGTTTTTT
CASSGSLGELFF
>TRBD1|few|TRBJ2-1|TRBV6-1
TGTGCCAGCAGTGATGATACCGGGACAGGGGGCAATGAGCAGTTCTTC
CASSDDTGTGGNEQFF
>NA|NA|TRBJ1-4|TRBV7-9
TGTGCCAGCAGCACCCCCCTTGTGGGAGGGGAAAAACTGTTTTTT
CASSTPLVGGEKLFF
>NA|NA|TRBJ2-7|TRBV21-1
TGTGCCGGCCCTCGGGCGGGAGGGCCCTACGAGCAGTACTTC
CAGPRAGGPYEQYF
>TRBD1|NA|TRBJ1-2|TRBV3-1/TRBV3-2
TGTGCCAGCAGCCAAGAAGGTAGGGGGCATGGCTACACCTTC
CASSQEGRGHGYTF
>NA|NA|TRBJ2-2|TRBV3-1/TRBV3-2
TGTGCCAGCAGCCCGTTGACAGGGAGGTGGGGCACCGGGGAGCTGTTTTTT
CASSPLTGRWGTGELFF
>NA|NA|TRBJ1-2|TRBV27
TGTGCCAGCAGTTTATTTCTCCGGGGGCAGGTGAGTTTTGGCTACACCTTC
CASSLFLRGQVSFGYTF
>NA|NA|TRBJ2-2|TRBV3-1/TRBV3-2
TGTGCCAGCAGCCGGGGACCCTTGGCCAGCGGGCGGAACACCGGGGAGCTGTTTTTT
CASSRGPLASGRNTGELFF
>TRBD2|NA|TRBJ2-7|TRBV10-3
TGTGCCATCAGTGAAACCGGGACTAGCGTGGACGAGCAGTACTTC
CAISETGTSVDEQYF
>TRBD2|NA|TRBJ2-3|TRBV10-1
TGCGCCAGCAGTGATTTAGCGGGCCGGGGGGGAGATACGCAGTATTTT
CASSDLAGRGGDTQYF
>NA|once|TRBJ2-1|TRBV10-3
TGTGCCATCAGTGAGCTGATGAGCGGAGGCAATGAGCAGTTCTTC
CAISELMSGGNEQFF
>NA|NA|TRBJ1-1|TRBV6-5
TGTGCCAGCAGTTACCAGGGGAACACTGAAGCTTTCTTT
CASSYQGNTEAFF
>TRBD1|NA|TRBJ1-2|TRBV10-3
TGTGCCATCAGTGAGTCGACAGGGGTTGTGGGCTACACCTTC
CAISESTGVVGYTF
>NA|NA|TRBJ1-4|TRBV12-3/TRBV12-4
TGTGCCAGCACCATGGGAGGGAATGAAAAACTGTTTTTT
CASTMGGNEKLFF
>NA|NA|TRBJ2-7|TRBV7-2
TGTGCCAGCCGTCCCCTCATTGACGGAATCTACGAGCAGTACTTC
CASRPLIDGIYEQYF
>TRBD1|NA|TRBJ2-7|TRBV19
TGTGCCAGTAGTGCATACACCGGGACAGGATTCAGACCCATCTTC
CASSAYTGTGFRPIF
>NA|NA|TRBJ2-7|TRBV7-9
TGTGCCAGCAGCTTAGTAGGTGACGAGCAGTACTTC
CASSLVGDEQYF
>NA|NA|TRBJ1-2|TRBV7-8
TGTGCCAGCAGCTTAAGGGCCTTGCCGGCCAACTATGGCTACACCTTC
CASSLRALPANYGYTF
>NA|NA|TRBJ1-1|TRBV7-2
TGTGCCAGCAGCTTAGCCTGGCTACAGACAGAAGCTTTCTTT
CASSLAWLQTEAFF
>NA|NA|TRBJ1-4|TRBV18
TGTGCCAGCTCACCTTCAGGGTTGGCTAATGAAAAACTGTTTTTT
CASSPSGLANEKLFF
>TRBD2|NA|TRBJ2-1|TRBV11-3
TGTGCCAGCAGCTTAGGCCTTACTAGCGGGGGGGATAATGAGCAGTTCTTC
CASSLGLTSGGDNEQFF
>TRBD1|NA|TRBJ2-7|TRBV7-9
TGTGCCAGCACCCACACCGCCCCGGCCGGGACAGATTACGAGCAGTACTTC
CASTHTAPAGTDYEQYF
>NA|NA|TRBJ2-7|TRBV21-1
TGTGCCAGCAGCAAAAAAAACAGCCGGGACAGGGACTACGAGCAGTACTTC
CASSKKNSRDRDYEQYF
>NA|few|TRBJ2-7|TRBV5-4
TGTGCCAGCAGCTTGATGGATCCCCGGGCCTACGAGCAGTACTTC
CASSLMDPRAYEQYF
>NA|once|TRBJ1-5|TRBV28
TGTGCCAGCAGTTTACGGGGGGGCCTTGATCAGCCCCAGCATTTT
CASSLRGGLDQPQHF
>NA|NA|TRBJ1-2|TRBV15
TGTGCCACCAGCAGACAAGACTATGGCTACACCTTC
CATSRQDYGYTF
>NA|NA|TRBJ1-4|TRBV5-1
TGCGCCAGCAGCTACGGAGGGGCAGTTACTAATGAAAAACTGTTTTTT
CASSYGGAVTNEKLFF
>NA|once|TRBJ1-2|TRBV19
TGTGCCAGTAGTTCCCGAGGCATTAACTATGGCTACACCTTC
CASSSRGINYGYTF
>TRBD1|NA|TRBJ1-1|TRBV12-3/TRBV12-4
TGTGCCAGCACCCCAACAGGGGGAGCTGAAGCTTTCTTT
CASTPTGGAEAFF
>TRBD2|NA|TRBJ2-7|TRBV5-1
TGCGCCAGCAGCGATCCTAGCGGGGGGGCCTTCGGTTACGAGCAGTACTTC
CASSDPSGGAFGYEQYF
>TRBD1|NA|TRBJ2-7|TRBV27
TGTGCCAGCAGTTTATCCGCGCAGGGGGCATTCGAGCAGTACTTC
CASSLSAQGAFEQYF
>TRBD1|NA|TRBJ1-2|TRBV12-3/TRBV12-4
TGTGCCACCAGGGGGTCGGACTATGGCTACACCTTC
CATRGSDYGYTF
>TRBD2|NA|TRBJ2-5|TRBV5-1
TGCGCCAGCACCCGACAGGGGACTAGCGGGAGGCGAGGACAAGAGACCCAGTACTTC
CASTRQGTSGRRGQETQYF
>NA|NA|TRBJ1-1|TRBV30
TGTGCCGGGGACCGAGTAATGAACACTGAAGCTTTCTTT
CAGDRVMNTEAFF
>NA|NA|TRBJ1-1|TRBV5-1
TGCGCCAGCCGCCGCGGGGGTCACACTGAAGCTTTCTTT
CASRRGGHTEAFF
>NA|NA|TRBJ1-5|TRBV7-9
TGTGCCAGCAGCCAGGACCACCCTACGAGCAATCAGCCCCAGCATTTT
CASSQDHPTSNQPQHF
>TRBD1|NA|TRBJ2-5|TRBV7-9
TGTGCCAGCAGCTTCCAGGGGGCCCAAGAGACCCAGTACTTC
CASSFQGAQETQYF
>NA|NA|TRBJ1-5|TRBV27
TGTGCCAGCAGTTTTTTGGGTAGCAATCAGCCCCAGCATTTT
CASSFLGSNQPQHF
>NA|NA|TRBJ2-2|TRBV18
TGTGCCAGCTCACCGATCCTGCTCGGGGAGCTGTTTTTT
CASSPILLGELFF
>NA|NA|TRBJ1-1|TRBV15
TGTGCCACCAGCAGAGTAGGTACTGAAGCTTTCTTT
CATSRVGTEAFF
>NA|NA|TRBJ1-1|TRBV2
TGTGCCAGCAGAAATATTCAGACAAGTGAAGCTTTCTTT
CASRNIQTSEAFF
>TRBD1|NA|TRBJ1-1|TRBV19
TGTGCCAGTACTTGGTGGACAGGGGGAAACACTGAAGCTTTCTTT
CASTWWTGGNTEAFF
>NA|NA|TRBJ1-1|TRBV27
TGTGCCAGCAGTTTCCAGCAGGCCGGGGGCACTGAAGCTTTCTTT
CASSFQQAGGTEAFF
>NA|NA|TRBJ1-5|TRBV16
TGTGCCAGCAGCCAGGGGGTTCGTCAGCCCCAGCATTTT
CASSQGVRQPQHF
>NA|NA|TRBJ2-2|TRBV7-9
TGTGCCAGCAGCTTAGTGATGAGCCCCGGGGAGCTGTTTTTT
CASSLVMSPGELFF
>NA|NA|TRBJ2-1|TRBV28
TGTGCCAGCAGGTCCCGTAGTGGAGGCTCCTACAATGAGCAGTTCTTC
CASRSRSGGSYNEQFF
>TRBD2|NA|TRBJ2-7|TRBV3-1/TRBV3-2
TGTGCCAGCAGCCAAGACGCGGTTGGAGCGGGAGTGCCCTACGAGCAGTACTTC
CASSQDAVGAGVPYEQYF
>NA|NA|TRBJ1-5|TRBV4-1
TGCGCCAGCAGCCAAGATAAATGGCAGGGTGTGCATCAGCCCCAGCATTTT
CASSQDKWQGVHQPQHF
>NA|NA|TRBJ2-2|TRBV18
TGTGCCAGCTCACCTTTCGACAGAGCCAACACCGGGGAGCTGTTTTTT
CASSPFDRANTGELFF
>NA|NA|TRBJ2-7|TRBV7-2
TGTGCCAGCAGCTTAGCGGAGGTCTACGAGCAGTACTTC
CASSLAEVYEQYF
>NA|NA|TRBJ1-2|TRBV4-1
TGCGCCAGCAGCCAAGAGGACTATGGCTACACCTTC
CASSQEDYGYTF
>TRBD1|NA|TRBJ2-7|TRBV3-1/TRBV3-2
TGTGCCAGCCGAGAACAGGGGAAAACCTACGAGCAGTACTTC
CASREQGKTYEQYF
>NA|NA|TRBJ2-4|TRBV29-1
TGCAGCGTTGAAGGTGACCCAAAAAACATTCAGTACTTC
CSVEGDPKNIQYF